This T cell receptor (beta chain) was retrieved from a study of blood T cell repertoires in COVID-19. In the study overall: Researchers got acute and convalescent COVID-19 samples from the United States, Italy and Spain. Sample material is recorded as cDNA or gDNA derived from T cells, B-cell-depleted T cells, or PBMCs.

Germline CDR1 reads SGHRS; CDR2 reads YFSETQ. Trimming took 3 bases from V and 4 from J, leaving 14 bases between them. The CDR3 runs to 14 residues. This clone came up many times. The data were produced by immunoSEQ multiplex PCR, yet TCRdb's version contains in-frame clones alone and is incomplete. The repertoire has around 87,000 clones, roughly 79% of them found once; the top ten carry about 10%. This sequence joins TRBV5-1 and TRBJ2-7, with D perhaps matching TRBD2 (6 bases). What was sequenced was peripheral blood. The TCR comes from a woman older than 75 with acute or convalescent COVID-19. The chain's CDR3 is CASSWGAGGYEQYF. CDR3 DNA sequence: TGCGCCAGCAGCTGGGGAGCCGGAGGGTACGAGCAGTACTTC.